The 22 T cell receptor beta chains below all came from one sample that was sequenced in a study of cytotoxic CD8 clonotypes in ibrutinib-treated CLL (dated by TCRdb to the early 2020s). The protocol used for the library was the immunoSEQ multiplex PCR assay. Drawn from immuneACCESS, this table holds only the in-frame rearrangements with V and J called that TCRdb kept. Clones are partly lost; checked studies trace under half to an unresolved V gene and leave the rest unexplained. In all, the sample holds around 300,000 clones, and more than 65% of those were seen once. The top ten constitute 5% to 7% of the sample. Sample: PBMCs, taken before ibrutinib treatment. Receptors originate from a human donor with chronic lymphocytic leukemia.

The V and J genes are TRBV5-6 and TRBJ1-4; D ambiguous. V shed 0 bases and J shed 7 bases, with 7 bases lying between them. This CDR3 comprises 13 residues. The germline V gene encodes CDR1 SGHDT and CDR2 YYEEEE. This chain's CDR3 is CASSLGGLEKLFF. CDR3 nucleotides: TGTGCCAGCAGCTTGGGTGGACTTGAAAAACTGTTTTTT.

The V gene is TRBV4-2, the J gene TRBJ1-5; D might be TRBD1 (6 bases). The CDR3 runs to 15 residues. V was cut by 0 bases and J by 1 base, with 7 bases left in between. Germline V gene data show CDR1 as LGHNA and CDR2 as YNFKEQ. CDR3 in amino acids: CASSQDGTSNQPQHF. The CDR3, as DNA: TGTGCCAGCAGCCAAGACGGGACAAGCAATCAGCCCCAGCATTTT.

V is TRBV30 and J is TRBJ1-2; D remains unclear. Trimming took 5 bases from V and 4 from J, leaving 14 bases between them. CDR3 length equals 13 residues. CDR1 is GTSNPN, CDR2 SVGIG, per germline (reference sequence). This chain's CDR3 is CAWRRSTGYGYTF. CDR3 DNA sequence: TGTGCCTGGCGCCGCTCGACGGGCTATGGCTACACCTTC. The full variable domain, completed using reference TRBV30 and TRBJ1-2, is SQTIHQWPATLVQPVGSPLSLECTVEGTSNPNLYWYRQAAGRGLQLLFYSVGIGQISSEVPQNLSASRPQDRQFILSSKKLLLSDSGFYLCAWRRSTGYGYTFGSGTRLTVV.

V gene TRBV28 combines with J gene TRBJ2-5, with 10 bases identical to TRBD2. The ends lost 5 bases at V and 3 bases at J; junction bases unmatched: 6. The CDR3 runs 15 residues. Germline V gene data show CDR1 as MDHEN and CDR2 as SYDVKM. CDR3 in amino acids: CASSTSSGGKETQYF. The CDR3 bases are TGTGCCAGCAGTACCTCTAGCGGGGGAAAAGAGACCCAGTACTTC.

The chain links TRBV7-8 to TRBJ2-5; D is unclear. The DNA end lines up better with TRBJ2-7; the J call may be wrong. CDR1 and CDR2 from the germline V gene are SGHVS and FQNEAQ. There are 13 residues in the CDR3. CDR3 amino acids: CASSLGQFYEQYF. The DNA of the CDR3 is TGTGCCAGCAGCTTAGGACAATTCTACGAGCAGTACTTC.

J is TRBJ2-5 and V is TRBV27; D might be TRBD1 (5 bases). V lost 2 bases, J lost 2 bases, and 12 bases lay in between. The CDR3 is 15 residues long. CDR1 is MNHEY and CDR2 is SMNVEV in the germline V gene (reference sequence). CDR3 nucleotide sequence: TGTGCCAGCAGTTTAAGGGCAGGGATTCAAGAGACCCAGTACTTC. Translated: CASSLRAGIQETQYF.

The chain is built from TRBV4-1 and TRBJ2-3, with D maybe TRBD2 (6 bases). The CDR3 loop spans 16 amino acids. The V and J ends lost 0 bases and 0 bases respectively, with 10 bases between them. CDR1 and CDR2 from the germline V gene are MGHRA and YSYEKL. The CDR3: CASSQDSGASTDTQYF. The CDR3 DNA sequence: TGCGCCAGCAGCCAAGATAGCGGTGCAAGCACAGATACGCAGTATTTT.

V gene TRBV30 combines with J gene TRBJ2-1, with a possible D match to TRBD2 (6 bases). The CDR3 loop spans 14 amino acids. Germline-derived CDR1 and CDR2 are GTSNPN and SVGIG (reference sequence). Trimming took 2 bases from V and 0 from J, leaving 8 bases between them. The CDR3 bases are TGTGCCTGGAGTCCCGGGAGCTCCTACAATGAGCAGTTCTTC. Its protein product is CAWSPGSSYNEQFF.

V is TRBV28 and J is TRBJ2-7; TRBD2 aligns across 9 bases. Per the germline V gene, CDR1 is MDHEN and CDR2 is SYDVKM. The CDR3 runs to 14 residues. Losses at the gene ends were 6 bases for V and 2 bases for J; bases not matched to a gene: 5. CDR3 sequence: CASRGASGAYEQYF. The CDR3 coding sequence is TGTGCCAGCAGGGGTGCTAGCGGGGCCTACGAGCAGTACTTC.

This chain connects TRBV6-5 to TRBJ1-1; the D gene is possibly TRBD1 (6 bases). V was shortened by 6 bases and J by 1 base, with 12 bases between the two germline ends. CDR1 is MNHEY and CDR2 is SVGAGI in the germline V gene. This CDR3 has 14 residues. The DNA of the CDR3 is TGTGCCAGCAGGCCGGGGGCTGCGAACACTGAAGCTTTCTTT. Encoded protein: CASRPGAANTEAFF.

The V call is TRBV4-3, the J call TRBJ2-1; 14 nucleotides line up with TRBD2. Per germline, CDR1 LGHNA and CDR2 YSLEER. The J segment lost 6 bases and the V segment lost 1 base, leaving 5 bases of the junction unmatched. CDR3 length: 17 residues. CDR3 residues: CASSQAGLAGGANEQFF. The CDR3 DNA reads TGCGCCAGCAGCCAAGCTGGACTAGCGGGGGGAGCCAATGAGCAGTTCTTC.

This chain connects TRBV10-3 to TRBJ1-1; D gene uncertain. Trimming removed 3 bases at V and 0 bases at J, with 14 bases between. Germline CDR1 reads ENHRY; CDR2 reads SYGVKD. The length of the CDR3 is 16 residues. The CDR3 region is CAISDRLNGMNTEAFF. The CDR3 DNA reads as TGTGCCATCAGTGATAGACTGAACGGCATGAACACTGAAGCTTTCTTT.

The chain joins TRBV11-2 to TRBJ2-7; 9 nucleotides line up with TRBD2. The CDR3 runs to 18 residues. The V gene end was trimmed by 1 base and the J gene end by 5 bases; junction bases not matched to a gene: 15. CDR1 and CDR2 (germline): SGHAT, FQNNGV. CDR3 sequence: CASSLGLLVAGGPHEQYF. The CDR3 DNA follows: TGTGCCAGCAGCTTAGGCCTACTGGTTGCGGGAGGGCCCCACGAGCAGTACTTC.

This clone was seen only once. The chain recombines TRBV4-1 with TRBJ2-1, with D hard to call. The CDR3 totals 15 residues. Between the trimmed V and J ends, which lost 1 base and 2 bases, there was a span of 9 bases. Germline CDR1 MGHRA, CDR2 YSYEKL. The CDR3 here is CASSQVGLTYNEQFF. In DNA, the CDR3 is TGCGCCAGCAGCCAAGTTGGCCTTACCTACAATGAGCAGTTCTTC.

V gene TRBV13 combines with J gene TRBJ2-7, with a tentative D call TRBD1 (6 bases). The CDR3 spans 13 residues. Germline V gene lookup returns CDR1 PRHDT and CDR2 FYEKMQ (reference sequence). The germline V and J ends were trimmed by 2 bases and 3 bases, with 8 bases remaining between them. This CDR3 reads CASSLSGVYEQYF. For the CDR3, the DNA is TGTGCCAGCAGCTTATCAGGGGTCTACGAGCAGTACTTC.

This clone was seen a handful of times. The rearrangement uses TRBV19 and TRBJ1-2, with D maybe TRBD1 (6 bases). The CDR3 is 15 amino acids. Germline CDR1 reads LNHDA; CDR2 reads SQIVND (reference sequence). The V and J ends lost 4 bases and 2 bases respectively, with 14 bases between them. CDR3 in DNA: TGTGCCAGTAGTACCTCCCCGGACAGCAACTATGGCTACACCTTC. It encodes CASSTSPDSNYGYTF.

This chain uses TRBV11-2 with TRBJ1-1; the D gene is possibly TRBD1 (6 bases). The CDR3 consists of 15 residues. Per germline, CDR1 SGHAT and CDR2 FQNNGV. V dropped 2 bases and J dropped 10 bases, with 20 bases sitting between them. Here the CDR3 DNA reads TGTGCCAGCAGCTTACCGTCTACAGGGCGGGGACGAGCTTTCTTT. Translating gives CASSLPSTGRGRAFF.

This chain joins TRBV29-1 and TRBJ2-2; D is unclear. Germline values: CDR1 SQVTM, CDR2 ANQGSEA. The CDR3 is made up of 11 amino acids. V lost 7 bases and J 6 bases, leaving 9 bases between the germline ends. CDR3 amino acids: CSGTSAGELFF. As DNA, the CDR3 is TGCAGCGGAACTTCTGCCGGGGAGCTGTTTTTT.

This clone was detected a few times. The chain couples TRBV29-1 to TRBJ2-1; 10 bases line up with TRBD2. Unmatched junction bases numbered 5, after V lost 6 bases and J lost 15 bases. The CDR3 has 10 residues. Germline V gives CDR1 SQVTM, CDR2 ANQGSEA. Written as DNA, the CDR3 is TGCAGCGTCTTAGCGGGAGGCGCGTTCTTC. It is translated as CSVLAGGAFF.

The rearrangement joins TRBV30 to TRBJ2-3, with 8 bases that match TRBD2. The V gene end was trimmed by 4 bases and the J gene end by 7 bases; junction bases not matched to a gene: 10. The CDR3 contains 14 residues. CDR1 is GTSNPN and CDR2 is SVGIG in the germline V gene (reference sequence). The CDR3 coding sequence is TGTGCCTGGAAAAGGGTCGGGAGGGGTTATACGCAGTATTTT. This translates into CAWKRVGRGYTQYF.

The V gene is TRBV27, the J gene TRBJ2-1, with TRBD2 matching 12 bases. V trimming: 7 bases; J trimming: 7 bases; junction bases outside the gene matches: 5. This CDR3 contains 14 residues. CDR1 is MNHEY, CDR2 SMNVEV, per germline (reference sequence). In nucleotides, the CDR3 is TGTGCCAGCACCGAGACTAGCGGGAGAAATGAGCAGTTCTTC. As protein: CASTETSGRNEQFF.

The V and J genes are TRBV20-1 and TRBJ2-7, with D possibly matching TRBD2 (6 bases). This CDR3 region has 11 residues. Germline values: CDR1 DFQATT, CDR2 SNEGSKA (reference sequence). Trimming pared 8 bases from V and 1 base from J, leaving 9 bases between. CDR3 in amino acids: CSTGTSYEQYF. The CDR3 nucleotides read TGCAGTACCGGGACTTCCTACGAGCAGTACTTC.